This T cell receptor beta chain was observed in a study of cytomegalovirus exposure and HLA in healthy donors. Overall study: The same platform used for the approximately 670 first-cohort repertoires was also used for the roughly 120 validation repertoires, as a later analysis reported.

Findings of the study overall: In the roughly 120 validation repertoires, a later analysis found that first-cohort TCR clusters tended to co-occur. Using the classifier, cytomegalovirus status was reportedly diagnosed with high specificity and sensitivity.

Profiled with immunoSEQ multiplex PCR; TCRdb holds only in-frame clones, not every one. The data show under 80,000 clones, around 89% seen once. Trimming removed 5 bases from V and 1 base from J; junction bases left unmatched: 2. Germline CDR1 reads MNHNS; CDR2 reads SASEGT. The CDR3 is made up of 15 amino acids. Concerning this clone itself: The antigen is unknown.

Sample: PBMCs. The chain links TRBV6-1 to TRBJ2-3, with 11 bases identical to TRBD2. The TCR originated in a woman between 18 and 30 years old in good health and CMV-seronegative. The CDR3 region has the DNA TGTGCCAGCAGTCCACTAGCGGGGGGCACAGATACGCAGTATTTT. Protein sequence: CASSPLAGGTDTQYF.